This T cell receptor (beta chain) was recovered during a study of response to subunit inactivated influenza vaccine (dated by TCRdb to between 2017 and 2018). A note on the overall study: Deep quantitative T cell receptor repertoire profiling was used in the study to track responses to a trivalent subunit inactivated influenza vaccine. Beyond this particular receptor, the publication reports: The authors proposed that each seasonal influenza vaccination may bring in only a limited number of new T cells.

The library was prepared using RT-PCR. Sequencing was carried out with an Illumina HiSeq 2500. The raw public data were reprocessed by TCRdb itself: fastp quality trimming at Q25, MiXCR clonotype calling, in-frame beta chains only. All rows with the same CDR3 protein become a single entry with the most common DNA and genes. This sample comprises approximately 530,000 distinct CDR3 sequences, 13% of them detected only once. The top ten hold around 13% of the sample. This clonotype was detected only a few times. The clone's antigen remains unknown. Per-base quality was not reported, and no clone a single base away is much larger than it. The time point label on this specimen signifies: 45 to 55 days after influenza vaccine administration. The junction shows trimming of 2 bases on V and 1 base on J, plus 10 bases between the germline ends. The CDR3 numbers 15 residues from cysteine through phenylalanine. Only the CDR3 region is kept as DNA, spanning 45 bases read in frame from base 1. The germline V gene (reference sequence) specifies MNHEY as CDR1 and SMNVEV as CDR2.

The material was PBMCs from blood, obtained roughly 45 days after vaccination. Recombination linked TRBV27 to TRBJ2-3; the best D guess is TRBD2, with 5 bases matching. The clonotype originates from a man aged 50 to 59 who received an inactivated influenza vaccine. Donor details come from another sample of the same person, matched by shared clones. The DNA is TGTGCCAGCAGTTTAAACCCAGCGGGCACAGATACGCAGTATTTT. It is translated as CASSLNPAGTDTQYF.